What follows are 14 T cell receptor beta chains derived from one specimen sequenced in a study of blood T cell repertoires in COVID-19. Here immunoSEQ multiplex PCR was the method, and the copy in TCRdb shows in-frame clones only, minus some. The sample holds some 400,000 clones, under 90% seen once. Sequences were obtained from PBMCs or T cells enriched from blood (not recorded which). The origin of the receptors is a woman in her twenties or thirties who had recovered from COVID-19.

The V call is TRBV11-2, the J call TRBJ2-5, with D hard to call. This CDR3 spans 14 amino acids. Trimming pared 5 bases from V and 5 bases from J, leaving 15 bases between. Germline V lookup: CDR1 SGHAT, CDR2 FQNNGV. CDR3 sequence: CASSPDSILETQYF. The CDR3, as DNA: TGTGCCAGCAGCCCCGACTCGATTCTGGAGACCCAGTACTTC.

The chain has TRBV5-6 and TRBJ2-7; D possibly corresponds to TRBD1 (5 bases). The V gene's germline CDR1 is SGHDT and CDR2 YYEEEE. This CDR3 comprises 15 residues. Trimming pared 1 base from V and 1 base from J, leaving 12 bases between. CDR3 protein: CASSLPDSRSYEQYF. CDR3 nucleotides: TGTGCCAGCAGCTTGCCCGACAGTAGATCCTACGAGCAGTACTTC. The whole variable domain, filled in from reference TRBV5-6 and TRBJ2-7, reads DAGVTQSPTHLIKTRGQQVTLRCSPKSGHDTVSWYQQALGQGPQFIFQYYEEEERQRGNFPDRFSGHQFPNYSSELNVNALLLGDSALYLCASSLPDSRSYEQYFGPGTRLTVT.

This chain links TRBV6-5 with TRBJ1-3; D unclear. Germline CDR1 MNHEY, CDR2 SVGAGI. Trimming shortened V by 6 bases and J by 4 bases, and 16 bases separated the two germline ends. This CDR3 is 15 amino acids long. CDR3 region: CASRNPFEPGNTIYF. Written as DNA, the CDR3 is TGTGCCAGCAGGAATCCATTCGAGCCCGGAAACACCATATATTTT.

This chain connects TRBV24-1 to TRBJ2-1; 15 bases fit TRBD2. Per the germline V gene, CDR1 is KGHDR and CDR2 is SFDVKD. The trim removed 4 bases at V and 5 bases at J, leaving 8 bases unmatched. This CDR3 is 18 amino acids long. CDR3 DNA sequence: TGTGCCACCAGTGAATCGGGACTAGCGGGAGGCATCGACAATGAGCAGTTCTTC. Amino acid sequence: CATSESGLAGGIDNEQFF.

This clone was seen a single time. This chain uses TRBV28 with TRBJ1-5, with a tentative D call TRBD1 (6 bases). The CDR3 consists of 15 residues. The V end was cut by 3 bases, the J end by 6 bases, with 15 bases between. Germline CDR1 is MDHEN and CDR2 is SYDVKM. DNA for the CDR3: TGTGCCAGCAGTTTTGGGGGGGCGCGGATTCAGCCCCAGCATTTT. This translates into CASSFGGARIQPQHF.

The chain combines TRBV19 with TRBJ1-5, with 7 bases aligning to TRBD1. V trimming: 4 bases; J trimming: 0 bases; junction bases outside the gene matches: 3. This CDR3 region has 15 residues. CDR1 and CDR2 (germline): LNHDA, SQIVND (reference sequence). The CDR3 loop is CASSRSGGSNQPQHF. The DNA for the CDR3 is TGTGCCAGTAGTAGATCAGGGGGTAGCAATCAGCCCCAGCATTTT.

The chain couples TRBV3-1 (or the pseudogene TRBV3-2) to TRBJ2-1, with D maybe TRBD2 (5 bases). The CDR3 length is 14 residues. Germline CDR1 reads LGHDT; CDR2 reads YNNKEL (reference sequence). V gave up 0 bases and J gave up 5 bases, with 8 bases separating them. The CDR3 loop is CASSQERENNEQFF. The CDR3 DNA reads as TGTGCCAGCAGCCAAGAGAGGGAGAACAATGAGCAGTTCTTC.

This clone was observed a single time. The J gene is TRBJ2-7, the V gene TRBV5-1, with 7 positions matching TRBD2. Germline-derived CDR1 and CDR2 are SGHRS and YFSETQ. The CDR3 sequence is 15 residues long. V shed 4 bases, J shed 13 bases, and the junction held 20 bases outside the gene matches. The DNA of the CDR3 is TGCGCCAGCAGCCCTGGACTAGTCCCTTTAGTCTTGGATTACTTC. This gives the protein CASSPGLVPLVLDYF. The variable domain in full, with the rest retrieved from reference TRBV5-1 and TRBJ2-7, is KAGVTQTPRYLIKTRGQQVTLSCSPISGHRSVSWYQQTPGQGLQFLFEYFSETQRNKGNFPGRFSGRQFSNSRSEMNVSTLELGDSALYLCASSPGLVPLVLDYFGPGTRLTVT.

The chain uses TRBV30 and TRBJ1-6; D unresolved. With 0 bases removed from V and 7 bases from J, the gap between germline ends came to 10 bases. CDR3 length equals 14 residues. Germline V CDR1 and CDR2: GTSNPN, SVGIG (reference sequence). As DNA, the CDR3 is TGTGCCTGGAGTGTAGCAGCGACGAATTCACCCCTCCACTTT. Protein sequence: CAWSVAATNSPLHF.

The chain employs TRBV7-2 and TRBJ1-2; tentatively, D is TRBD1 (6 bases). This CDR3 spans 15 amino acids. The V gene lost 5 bases and the J gene lost 6 bases, with 19 bases spanning the gap. Germline values: CDR1 SGHTA, CDR2 FQGNSA. The CDR3: CASSLRGGSRDGYTF. The CDR3, as DNA: TGTGCCAGCAGCCTCAGGGGTGGCTCTCGTGATGGCTACACCTTC.

The CDR3: CASSLSSLALGTGELFF. CDR3 coding DNA: TGTGCCAGCAGTTTATCCTCCCTAGCCCTGGGCACCGGGGAGCTGTTTTTT. V is TRBV27 and J is TRBJ2-2; a weak D match, TRBD2 (5 bases). The ends were cut back, 0 bases at V and 4 bases at J, with 15 bases in the middle. The CDR3 totals 17 residues. CDR1 and CDR2 (germline): MNHEY, SMNVEV (reference sequence).

V and J are TRBV4-1 and TRBJ2-1; TRBD1 aligns across 11 bases. CDR1 MGHRA and CDR2 YSYEKL come from the germline V gene. The CDR3 covers 15 residues. J lost 2 bases, V lost 5 bases, and 2 bases had no gene match. The CDR3: CASSRGQGAYNEQFF. The CDR3 DNA reads TGCGCCAGCAGCAGGGGACAGGGGGCCTACAATGAGCAGTTCTTC.

This chain joins TRBV11-2 and TRBJ1-1, with 7 bases fitting TRBD1. Per the germline V gene, CDR1 is SGHAT and CDR2 is FQNNGV. This CDR3 comprises 13 residues. J gave up 8 bases and V 4 bases, and 7 bases lay outside the gene matches. CDR3 in DNA: TGTGCCAGCAGCTCCAGGGACAGCTCGGAAGCTTTCTTT. Encoded protein: CASSSRDSSEAFF.

J is TRBJ1-2 and V is TRBV19; tentative D call: TRBD1 (6 bases). The CDR3 consists of 14 residues. V lost 5 bases, J lost 8 bases, and 18 bases lay in between. Per the germline V gene, CDR1 is LNHDA and CDR2 is SQIVND (reference sequence). CDR3 nucleotides: TGTGCCAGTAGTCGACAGGCTGAATTGCAAGGCTACACCTTC. This codes for CASSRQAELQGYTF. Variable domain in full (rest from reference TRBV19 and TRBJ1-2): DGGITQSPKYLFRKEGQNVTLSCEQNLNHDAMYWYRQDPGQGLRLIYYSQIVNDFQKGDIAEGYSVSREKKESFPLTVTSAQKNPTAFYLCASSRQAELQGYTFGSGTRLTVV.